The 12 T cell receptor beta chains listed next were all sequenced from one sample in a study of cytomegalovirus exposure and HLA in healthy donors. This PCR relied on a set of 60 Vbeta primers and 13 Jbeta primers. TCRdb's copy holds only in-frame clones and misses some; the assay was immunoSEQ multiplex PCR. The data show 120,000 or so clones, 65% to 90% seen once. What was sequenced was PBMCs. Receptors originate from a man aged 25-40 years in good health and CMV-seronegative.

The J gene is TRBJ2-1, the V gene TRBV21-1; the table gives TRBD2 as D, unverified against the DNA. TRBV21-1 is a documented pseudogene. The CDR3 runs to 18 residues. CDR3 DNA sequence: TGTGCCAGCATCCCCCGGGACAGGGCGAAGACTAGCGGGGGGGACTGGTTCTTC. The encoded protein is CASIPRDRAKTSGGDWFF.

The chain is built from TRBV4-3 and TRBJ1-2; 9 bases align to TRBD1. Losses at the gene ends were 4 bases for V and 5 bases for J; bases not matched to a gene: 8. The CDR3 length is 15 residues. Germline V lookup: CDR1 LGHNA, CDR2 YSLEER. The CDR3 DNA reads TGCGCCAGCAGCCGCAACCCCGGGACAGGGTATGGCTACACCTTC. It codes for CASSRNPGTGYGYTF.

The genes are TRBV6-6 and TRBJ1-1; 7 bases match TRBD1. The length of the CDR3 is 14 residues. Trimming took 2 bases from V and 1 from J; bases not matched to a gene: 1. CDR1 and CDR2 (germline): MNHNY, SVGAGI (reference sequence). This CDR3 reads CASSYTGANTEAFF. CDR3 in DNA: TGTGCCAGCAGTTACACAGGGGCGAACACTGAAGCTTTCTTT.

The chain carries TRBV19 and TRBJ2-3; 10 nucleotides match TRBD2. Germline V gene sequence: CDR1 LNHDA, CDR2 SQIVND (reference sequence). CDR3 length: 14 amino acids. The V segment lost 7 bases and the J segment 4 bases; nucleotides outside the gene matches: 5. CDR3: CASTPSGGSDTQYF. In DNA form, the CDR3 reads TGTGCCAGTACTCCTAGCGGGGGCTCAGATACGCAGTATTTT.

The genes are TRBV6-1 and TRBJ2-5; 9 bases line up with TRBD1. The V and J ends lost 7 bases and 5 bases, in that order; junction bases with no gene match: 11. Germline V gene lookup returns CDR1 MNHNS and CDR2 SASEGT. The CDR3 consists of 15 residues. The CDR3 spells CASKGTGWFGETQYF. In DNA, the CDR3 is TGTGCCAGCAAGGGGACAGGGTGGTTCGGGGAGACCCAGTACTTC.

V and J are TRBV5-4 and TRBJ1-3; D is ambiguous. Between the trimmed V and J ends, which lost 3 bases and 0 bases, there was a span of 7 bases. There are 14 residues in the CDR3. Germline CDR1 and CDR2: SGHNT and YYREEE (reference sequence). CDR3: CASSSGGSGNTIYF. Here the CDR3 DNA reads TGTGCCAGCAGCTCGGGTGGCTCTGGAAACACCATATATTTT.

The genes are TRBV6-1 and TRBJ1-3; D is perhaps TRBD1 (5 bases). Germline CDR1 is MNHNS and CDR2 is SASEGT. Trimming pared 4 bases from V and 0 bases from J, leaving 13 bases between. CDR3 length: 16 amino acids. CDR3 in amino acids: CASSALGRRSGNTIYF. CDR3 sequence (DNA): TGTGCCAGCAGTGCCCTGGGGCGACGCTCTGGAAACACCATATATTTT.

The table lists this clone with a few counts. The chain couples TRBV9 to TRBJ2-1; the match to TRBD1 covers 7 bases. Trimming removed 0 bases from V and 3 bases from J; junction bases left unmatched: 9. CDR3 length: 17 amino acids. The germline gives CDR1 SGDLS, CDR2 YYNGEE. CDR3: CASSVEGRGGRYNEQFF. CDR3 coding DNA: TGTGCCAGCAGCGTAGAAGGAAGAGGGGGCCGCTACAATGAGCAGTTCTTC.

The chain couples TRBV5-1 to TRBJ2-3; D remains ambiguous. Germline lookup yields CDR1 SGHRS and CDR2 YFSETQ. The germline V and J ends were trimmed by 4 bases and 0 bases, with 12 bases remaining between them. The CDR3 extends over 15 amino acids. The CDR3 here is CASSIPTSSTDTQYF. The CDR3 bases are TGCGCCAGCAGCATTCCGACATCTAGCACAGATACGCAGTATTTT.

The chain combines TRBV28 with TRBJ2-5; 12 bases align to TRBD1. CDR1 is MDHEN and CDR2 is SYDVKM in the germline V gene. V gave up 8 bases and J gave up 5 bases; unmatched junction bases: 6. The CDR3 has 14 residues. CDR3 amino acids: CASGTGGLVETQYF. CDR3 nucleotides: TGTGCCAGCGGGACAGGGGGCTTGGTGGAGACCCAGTACTTC.

The rearrangement uses TRBV19 and TRBJ1-5, with D unresolved. This CDR3 has 14 residues. Germline CDR1 LNHDA, CDR2 SQIVND (reference sequence). Trimming removed 6 bases at V and 4 bases at J, with 13 bases between. The CDR3 reads CASSASSGNQPQHF. Here the CDR3 DNA reads TGTGCCAGTAGCGCCTCATCGGGGAATCAGCCCCAGCATTTT.

Comments on this clone: At the DNA level, this CDR3 is encoded by other sequences in the same sample as well. The chain recombines TRBV19 with TRBJ2-1; D remains unclear. CDR3 size: 15 residues. The V gene lost 0 bases and the J gene lost 0 bases, with 6 bases spanning the gap. Germline V gives CDR1 LNHDA, CDR2 SQIVND (reference sequence). The CDR3 protein is CASSIDRSSYNEQFF. The CDR3 DNA reads TGTGCCAGTAGTATAGATAGGAGCTCCTACAATGAGCAGTTCTTC.